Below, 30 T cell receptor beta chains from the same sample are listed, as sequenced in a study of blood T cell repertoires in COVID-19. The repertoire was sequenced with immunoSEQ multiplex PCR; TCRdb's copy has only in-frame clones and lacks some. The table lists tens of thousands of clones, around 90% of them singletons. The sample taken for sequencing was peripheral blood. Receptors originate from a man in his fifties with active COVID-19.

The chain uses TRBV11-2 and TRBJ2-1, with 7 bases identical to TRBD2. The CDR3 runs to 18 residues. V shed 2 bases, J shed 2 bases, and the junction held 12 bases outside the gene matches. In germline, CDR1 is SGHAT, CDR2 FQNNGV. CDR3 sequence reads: CASSLFPGPGGTYNEQFF. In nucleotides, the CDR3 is TGTGCCAGCAGCTTATTCCCAGGACCGGGAGGAACCTACAATGAGCAGTTCTTC.

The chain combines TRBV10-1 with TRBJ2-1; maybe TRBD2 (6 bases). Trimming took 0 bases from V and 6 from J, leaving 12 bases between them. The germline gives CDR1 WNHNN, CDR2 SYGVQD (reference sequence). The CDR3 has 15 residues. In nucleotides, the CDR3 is TGCGCCAGCAGTGAGTCGCCGACTAGGATCAATGAGCAGTTCTTC. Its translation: CASSESPTRINEQFF.

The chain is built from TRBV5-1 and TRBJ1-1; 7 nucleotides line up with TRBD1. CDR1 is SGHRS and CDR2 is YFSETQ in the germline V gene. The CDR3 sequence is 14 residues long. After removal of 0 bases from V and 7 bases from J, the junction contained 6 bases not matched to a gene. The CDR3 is CASSLETGVGEAFF. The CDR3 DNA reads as TGCGCCAGCAGCTTGGAAACAGGGGTTGGTGAAGCTTTCTTT.

CDR3 loop: CASSDRPGGREETQYF. CDR3 nucleotide sequence: TGTGCCAGCAGTGACAGGCCGGGGGGCCGCGAAGAGACCCAGTACTTC. This chain uses TRBV6-2 or TRBV6-3 with TRBJ2-5; the D gene is possibly TRBD2 (7 bases). The V end lost 5 bases, the J end lost 3 bases, and 19 bases lay between the germline ends. The CDR3 contains 16 residues. Germline V gene data show CDR1 as MNHEY and CDR2 as SVGEGT.

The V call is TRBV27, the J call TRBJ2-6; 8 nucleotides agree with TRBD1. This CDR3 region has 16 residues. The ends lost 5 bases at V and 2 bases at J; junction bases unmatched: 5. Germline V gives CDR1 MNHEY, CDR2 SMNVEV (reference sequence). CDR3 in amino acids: CASSLTGVTGANVLTF. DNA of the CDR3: TGTGCCAGCAGTCTGACAGGGGTAACTGGGGCCAACGTCCTGACTTTC.

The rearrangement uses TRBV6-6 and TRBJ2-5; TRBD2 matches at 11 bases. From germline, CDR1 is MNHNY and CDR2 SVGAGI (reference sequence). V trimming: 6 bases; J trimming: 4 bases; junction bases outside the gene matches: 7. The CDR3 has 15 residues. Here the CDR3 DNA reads TGTGCCAGCAGGGCTGGGCTAGCGGGGGGAGAGACCCAGTACTTC. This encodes CASRAGLAGGETQYF.

The CDR3 loop is CASSLMRVLASLPGETQYF. CDR3 coding DNA: TGTGCCAGCAGCTTAATGAGAGTTCTAGCGTCCCTCCCTGGGGAGACCCAGTACTTC. V gene TRBV7-2 combines with J gene TRBJ2-5; tentatively, D is TRBD2 (6 bases). The CDR3 contains 19 residues. V lost 2 bases and J 5 bases, leaving 27 bases between the germline ends. Germline V gene data show CDR1 as SGHTA and CDR2 as FQGNSA.

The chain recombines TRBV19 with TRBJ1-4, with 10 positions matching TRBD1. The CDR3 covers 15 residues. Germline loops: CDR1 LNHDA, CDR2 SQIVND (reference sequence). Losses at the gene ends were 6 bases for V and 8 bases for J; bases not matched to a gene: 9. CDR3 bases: TGTGCCAGTAGCATCGGACCGGGACAGGGGGAAAAACTGTTTTTT. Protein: CASSIGPGQGEKLFF.

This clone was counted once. The CDR3 nucleotides are TGCGCCAGCCGGGACAGGGGTGAGGGGGAGCTGTTTTTT. Residues: CASRDRGEGELFF. The V and J genes are TRBV5-1 and TRBJ2-2, with TRBD1 matching over 10 bases. Germline V gives CDR1 SGHRS, CDR2 YFSETQ. The J segment lost 8 bases and the V segment lost 7 bases, leaving 5 bases of the junction unmatched. There are 13 residues in the CDR3.

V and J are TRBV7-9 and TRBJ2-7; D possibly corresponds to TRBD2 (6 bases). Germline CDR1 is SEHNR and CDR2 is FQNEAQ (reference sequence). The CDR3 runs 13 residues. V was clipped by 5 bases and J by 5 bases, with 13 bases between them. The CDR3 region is CASSPKRRDEQYF. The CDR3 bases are TGTGCCAGCAGCCCTAAAAGGAGGGACGAGCAGTACTTC.

CDR3 nucleotides: TGTGCCAGTAGAAGAGGAGAATCGGGATTTTTT. Translation: CASRRGESGFF. The chain uses TRBV19 and TRBJ1-4; D not certain. The V gene lost 6 bases and the J gene lost 17 bases, with 16 bases spanning the gap. Germline V CDR1 and CDR2: LNHDA, SQIVND (reference sequence). This CDR3 is 11 amino acids long.

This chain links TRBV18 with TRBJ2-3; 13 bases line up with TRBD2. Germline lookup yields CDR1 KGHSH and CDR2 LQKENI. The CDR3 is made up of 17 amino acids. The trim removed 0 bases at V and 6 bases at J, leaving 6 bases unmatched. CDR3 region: CASSPPGLAGLRDTQYF. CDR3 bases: TGTGCCAGCTCACCACCGGGACTAGCGGGATTGAGGGATACGCAGTATTTT.

Written as DNA, the CDR3 is TGTGCCAGCAGCTTAGACGCGGGAGTGAGAGGCTACACCTTC. Residues: CASSLDAGVRGYTF. The chain has TRBV11-2 and TRBJ1-2; D gene uncertain. CDR3 length: 14 residues. Trimming removed 0 bases at V and 8 bases at J, with 13 bases between. The germline V gene encodes CDR1 SGHAT and CDR2 FQNNGV.

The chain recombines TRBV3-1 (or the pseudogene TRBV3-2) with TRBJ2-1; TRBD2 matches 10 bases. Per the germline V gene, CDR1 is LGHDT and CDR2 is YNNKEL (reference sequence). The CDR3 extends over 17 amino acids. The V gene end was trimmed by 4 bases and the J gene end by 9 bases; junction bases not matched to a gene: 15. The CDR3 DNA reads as TGTGCCAGCAGCCTACCCAGGACTAGCGGACTTACGGGTGAGCAGTTCTTC. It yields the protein CASSLPRTSGLTGEQFF.

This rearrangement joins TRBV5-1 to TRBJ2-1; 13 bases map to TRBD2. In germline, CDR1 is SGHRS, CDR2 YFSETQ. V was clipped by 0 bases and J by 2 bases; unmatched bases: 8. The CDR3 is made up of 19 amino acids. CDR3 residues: CASSLVSGTSGIPYNEQFF. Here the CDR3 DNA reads TGCGCCAGCAGCTTGGTGTCCGGGACTAGCGGGATTCCCTACAATGAGCAGTTCTTC.

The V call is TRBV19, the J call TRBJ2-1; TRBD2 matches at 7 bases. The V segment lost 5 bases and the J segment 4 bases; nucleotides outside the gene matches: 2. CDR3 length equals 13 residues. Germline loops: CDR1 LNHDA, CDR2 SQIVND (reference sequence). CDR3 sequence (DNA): TGTGCCAGTAGTTACGGGGGGTACAATGAGCAGTTCTTC. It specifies CASSYGGYNEQFF.

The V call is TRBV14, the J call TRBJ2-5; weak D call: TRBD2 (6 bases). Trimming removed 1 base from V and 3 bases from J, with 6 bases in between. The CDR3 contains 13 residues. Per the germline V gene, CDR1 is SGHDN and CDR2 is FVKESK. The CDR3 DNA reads TGTGCCAGCAGCCAAGGGACTAAAGAGACCCAGTACTTC. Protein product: CASSQGTKETQYF.

CDR3 sequence (DNA): TGCGCCAGCAGCCCGGACTTTAGCGGGGGGAACTCCTACAATGAGCAGTTCTTC. Its translation is CASSPDFSGGNSYNEQFF. The chain joins TRBV4-3 to TRBJ2-1, with TRBD2 matching over 10 bases. V was pared by 4 bases and J by 0 bases, with 9 bases of the junction left unmatched. This CDR3 has 18 amino acids. Germline loops: CDR1 LGHNA, CDR2 YSLEER.

The CDR3 is CASLLLGGNGYTF. In nucleotides, the CDR3 is TGTGCCAGCCTCCTCTTGGGGGGGAACGGCTACACCTTC. The J gene is TRBJ1-2, the V gene TRBV6-5; tentatively, D is TRBD1 (5 bases). Germline lookup yields CDR1 MNHEY and CDR2 SVGAGI. CDR3 size: 13 residues. The V end was cut by 8 bases, the J end by 8 bases, with 18 bases between.

CDR3 coding DNA: TGCGCCAGCAGCCAAGAAGGGGGTCGCGGGGGTACGCAGTATTTT. Its translation is CASSQEGGRGGTQYF. This sequence joins TRBV4-3 and TRBJ2-3; a possible D gene is TRBD2 (7 bases). Germline CDR1 is LGHNA and CDR2 is YSLEER. This CDR3 contains 15 residues. V was trimmed by 0 bases and J by 8 bases, leaving 15 bases between them.

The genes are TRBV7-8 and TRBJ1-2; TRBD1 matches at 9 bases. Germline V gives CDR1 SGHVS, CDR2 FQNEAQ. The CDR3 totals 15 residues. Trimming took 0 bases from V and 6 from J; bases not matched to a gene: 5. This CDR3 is CASSLAWTGDHGYTF. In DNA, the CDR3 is TGTGCCAGCAGCTTAGCGTGGACAGGGGATCATGGCTACACCTTC.

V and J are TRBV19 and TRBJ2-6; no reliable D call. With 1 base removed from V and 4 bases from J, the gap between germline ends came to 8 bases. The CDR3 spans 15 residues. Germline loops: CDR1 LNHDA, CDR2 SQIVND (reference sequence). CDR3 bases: TGTGCCAGTAGTATAGTGACTTCCGGGGCCAACGTCCTGACTTTC. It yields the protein CASSIVTSGANVLTF.

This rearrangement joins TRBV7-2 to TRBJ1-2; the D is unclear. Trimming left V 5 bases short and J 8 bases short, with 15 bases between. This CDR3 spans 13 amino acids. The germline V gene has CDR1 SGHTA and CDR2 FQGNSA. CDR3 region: CASSTKRLGGYTF. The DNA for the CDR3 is TGTGCCAGCAGCACTAAAAGGCTCGGAGGCTACACCTTC.

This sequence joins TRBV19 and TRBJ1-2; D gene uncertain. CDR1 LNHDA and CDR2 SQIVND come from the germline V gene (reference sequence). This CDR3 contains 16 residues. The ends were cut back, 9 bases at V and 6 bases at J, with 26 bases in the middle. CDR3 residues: CASTISSSRTGDGYTF. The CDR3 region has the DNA TGTGCCAGCACAATTTCTTCATCCCGGACTGGGGATGGCTACACCTTC.

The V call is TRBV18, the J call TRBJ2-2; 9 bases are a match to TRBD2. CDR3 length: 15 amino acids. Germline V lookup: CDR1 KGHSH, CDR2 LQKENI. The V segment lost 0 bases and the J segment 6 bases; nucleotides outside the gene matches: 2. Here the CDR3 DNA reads TGTGCCAGCTCACCACCGTCTAGCGGGGCCGGGGAGCTGTTTTTT. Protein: CASSPPSSGAGELFF.

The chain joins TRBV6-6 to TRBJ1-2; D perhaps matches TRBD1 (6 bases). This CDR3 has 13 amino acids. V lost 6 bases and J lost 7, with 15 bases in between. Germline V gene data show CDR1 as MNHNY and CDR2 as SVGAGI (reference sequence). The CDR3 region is CASSPTGYGGYTF. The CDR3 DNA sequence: TGTGCCAGCAGCCCAACAGGGTATGGTGGCTACACCTTC.

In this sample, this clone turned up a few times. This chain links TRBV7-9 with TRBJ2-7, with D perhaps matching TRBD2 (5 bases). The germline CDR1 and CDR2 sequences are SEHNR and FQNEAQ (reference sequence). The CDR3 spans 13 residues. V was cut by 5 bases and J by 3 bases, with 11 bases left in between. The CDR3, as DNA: TGTGCCAGCAGCGTCGGACTCTTCTACGAGCAGTACTTC. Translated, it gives CASSVGLFYEQYF. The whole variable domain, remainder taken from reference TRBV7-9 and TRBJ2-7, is DTGVSQNPRHKITKRGQNVTFRCDPISEHNRLYWYRQTLGQGPEFLTYFQNEAQLEKSRLLSDRFSAERPKGSFSTLEIQRTEQGDSAMYLCASSVGLFYEQYFGPGTRLTVT.

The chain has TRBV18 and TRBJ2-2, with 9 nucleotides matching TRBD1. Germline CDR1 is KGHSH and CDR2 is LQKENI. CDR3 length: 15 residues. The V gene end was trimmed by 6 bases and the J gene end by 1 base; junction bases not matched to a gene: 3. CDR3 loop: CASSQGQGNTGELFF. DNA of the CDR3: TGTGCCAGCTCTCAGGGACAGGGGAACACCGGGGAGCTGTTTTTT.

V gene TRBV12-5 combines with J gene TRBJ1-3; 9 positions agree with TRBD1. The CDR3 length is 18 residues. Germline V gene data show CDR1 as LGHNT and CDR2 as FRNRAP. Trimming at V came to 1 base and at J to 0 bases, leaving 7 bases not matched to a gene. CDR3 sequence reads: CASGLERTGVSSGNTIYF. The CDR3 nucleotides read TGTGCTAGTGGTTTGGAAAGGACAGGGGTCAGCTCTGGAAACACCATATATTTT.

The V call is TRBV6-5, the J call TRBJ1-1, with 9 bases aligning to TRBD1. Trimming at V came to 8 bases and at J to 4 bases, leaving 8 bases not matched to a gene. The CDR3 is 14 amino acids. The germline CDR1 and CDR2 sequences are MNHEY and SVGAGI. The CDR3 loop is CASYRDREGTEAFF. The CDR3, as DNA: TGTGCCAGCTACCGGGACAGGGAGGGCACTGAAGCTTTCTTT.